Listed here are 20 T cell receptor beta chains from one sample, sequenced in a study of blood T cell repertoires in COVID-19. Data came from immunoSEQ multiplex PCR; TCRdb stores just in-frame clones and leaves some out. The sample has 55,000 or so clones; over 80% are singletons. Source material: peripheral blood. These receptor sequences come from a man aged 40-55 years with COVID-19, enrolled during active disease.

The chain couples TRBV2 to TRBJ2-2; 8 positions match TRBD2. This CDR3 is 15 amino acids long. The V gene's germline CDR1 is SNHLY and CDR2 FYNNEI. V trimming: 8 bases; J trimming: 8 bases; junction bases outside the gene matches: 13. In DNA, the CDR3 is TGTGCCAGCCGCCCCGGCGGGACTAGAATTGGGGAGCTGTTTTTT. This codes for CASRPGGTRIGELFF.

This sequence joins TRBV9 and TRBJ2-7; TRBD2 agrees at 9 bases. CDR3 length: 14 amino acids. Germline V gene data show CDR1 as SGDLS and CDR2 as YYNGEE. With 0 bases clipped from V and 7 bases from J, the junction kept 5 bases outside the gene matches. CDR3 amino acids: CASSVAESGGEQYF. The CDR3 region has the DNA TGTGCCAGCAGCGTAGCGGAAAGCGGGGGGGAGCAGTACTTC.

CDR3 residues: CARSPRTMQETQYF. The CDR3 bases are TGTGCCAGAAGCCCGAGGACTATGCAAGAGACCCAGTACTTC. The V gene is TRBV5-3, the J gene TRBJ2-5; perhaps TRBD2 as D (6 bases). TRBV5-3 is reported as an ORF; its role is uncertain. CDR3 size: 14 residues. Trimming took 4 bases from V and 2 from J, leaving 12 bases between them.

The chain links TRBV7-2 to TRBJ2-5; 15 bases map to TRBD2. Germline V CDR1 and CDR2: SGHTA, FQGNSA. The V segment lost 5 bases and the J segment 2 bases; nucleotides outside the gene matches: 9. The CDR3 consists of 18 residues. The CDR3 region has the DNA TGTGCCAGCAGCCCGGGGACTAGCGGGGGGATAGTACAAGAGACCCAGTACTTC. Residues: CASSPGTSGGIVQETQYF.

The CDR3 region has the DNA TGTGCCAGCAGTTTGCGGGCAGGGGGCGGATCACCCCTCCACTTT. Encoded protein: CASSLRAGGGSPLHF. The V and J genes are TRBV28 and TRBJ1-6; 8 bases line up with TRBD1. The CDR3 extends over 15 amino acids. Trimming removed 3 bases from V and 10 bases from J; junction bases left unmatched: 8. Germline CDR1 is MDHEN and CDR2 is SYDVKM.

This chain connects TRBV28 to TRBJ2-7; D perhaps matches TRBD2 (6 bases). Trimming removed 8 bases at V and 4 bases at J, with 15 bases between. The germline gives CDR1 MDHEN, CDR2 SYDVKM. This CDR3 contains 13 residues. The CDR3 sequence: CASATGLQYEQYF. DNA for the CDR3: TGTGCCAGCGCAACGGGACTGCAGTACGAGCAGTACTTC.

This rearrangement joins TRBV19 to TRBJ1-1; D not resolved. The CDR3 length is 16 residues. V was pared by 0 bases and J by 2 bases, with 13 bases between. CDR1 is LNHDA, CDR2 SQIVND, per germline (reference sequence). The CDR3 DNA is TGTGCCAGTAGTATAGATCTAGGGAGATTCAACACTGAAGCTTTCTTT. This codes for CASSIDLGRFNTEAFF.

CDR3 sequence: CASSRGTGETQYF. CDR3 in DNA: TGTGCCAGCAGCCGAGGGACAGGGGAGACCCAGTACTTC. The V call is TRBV7-2, the J call TRBJ2-5, with TRBD1 matching over 9 bases. The J segment lost 5 bases and the V segment lost 5 bases, leaving 3 bases of the junction unmatched. This CDR3 is built from 13 residues. CDR1 is SGHTA, CDR2 FQGNSA, per germline.

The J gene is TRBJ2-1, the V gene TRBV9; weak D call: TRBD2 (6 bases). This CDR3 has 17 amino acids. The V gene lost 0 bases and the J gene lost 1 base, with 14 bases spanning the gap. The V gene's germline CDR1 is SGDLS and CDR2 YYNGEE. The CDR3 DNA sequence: TGTGCCAGCAGCGTAGATCTGTACGGGGGATCCTACAATGAGCAGTTCTTC. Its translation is CASSVDLYGGSYNEQFF.

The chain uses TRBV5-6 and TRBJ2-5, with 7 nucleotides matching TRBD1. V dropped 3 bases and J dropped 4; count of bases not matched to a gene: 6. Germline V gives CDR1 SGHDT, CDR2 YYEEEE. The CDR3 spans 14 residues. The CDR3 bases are TGTGCCAGCAGCTGGAAGGGGGCGCGAGAGACCCAGTACTTC. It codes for CASSWKGARETQYF.

This CDR3 reads CASSPDGASGVQETQYF. The CDR3 DNA reads as TGTGCCAGCAGCCCCGATGGGGCTAGCGGGGTCCAAGAGACCCAGTACTTC. This chain uses TRBV5-4 with TRBJ2-5, with TRBD2 matching over 9 bases. This CDR3 has 17 residues. With V trimmed by 4 bases and J by 1 base, 11 bases remained unmatched. The V gene's germline CDR1 is SGHNT and CDR2 YYREEE (reference sequence).

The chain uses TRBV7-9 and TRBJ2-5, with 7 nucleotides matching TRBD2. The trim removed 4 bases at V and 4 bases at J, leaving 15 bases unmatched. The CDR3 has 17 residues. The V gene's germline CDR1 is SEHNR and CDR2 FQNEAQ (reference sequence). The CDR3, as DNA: TGTGCCAGCAGCTCCTCCGAGGCCGTGGGCGGGAGAGAGACCCAGTACTTC. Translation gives CASSSSEAVGGRETQYF.

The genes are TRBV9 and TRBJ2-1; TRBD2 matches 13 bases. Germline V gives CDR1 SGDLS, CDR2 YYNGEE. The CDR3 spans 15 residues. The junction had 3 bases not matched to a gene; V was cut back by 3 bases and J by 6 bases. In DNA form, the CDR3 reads TGTGCCAGCAGCGATCGGACTAGCGGGGGCAATGAGCAGTTCTTC. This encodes CASSDRTSGGNEQFF.

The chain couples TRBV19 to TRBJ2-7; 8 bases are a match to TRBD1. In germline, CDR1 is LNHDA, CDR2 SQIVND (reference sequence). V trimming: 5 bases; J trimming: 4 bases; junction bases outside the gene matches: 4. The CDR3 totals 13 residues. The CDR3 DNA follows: TGTGCCAGTAGTCCGACAGGGGCTTACGAGCAGTACTTC. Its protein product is CASSPTGAYEQYF.

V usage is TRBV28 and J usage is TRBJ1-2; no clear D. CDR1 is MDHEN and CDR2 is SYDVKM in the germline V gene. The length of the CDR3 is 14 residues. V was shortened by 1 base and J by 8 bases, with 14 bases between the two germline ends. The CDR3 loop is CASSLLEGVGGYTF. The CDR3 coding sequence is TGTGCCAGCAGTTTATTGGAGGGAGTGGGGGGCTACACCTTC.

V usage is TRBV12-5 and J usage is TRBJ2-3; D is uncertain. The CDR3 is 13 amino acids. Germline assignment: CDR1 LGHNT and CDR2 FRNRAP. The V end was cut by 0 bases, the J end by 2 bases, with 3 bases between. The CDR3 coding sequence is TGTGCTAGTGGTTTGGTACTCACAGATACGCAGTATTTT. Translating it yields CASGLVLTDTQYF. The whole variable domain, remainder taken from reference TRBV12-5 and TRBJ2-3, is DARVTQTPRHKVTEMGQEVTMRCQPILGHNTVFWYRQTMMQGLELLAYFRNRAPLDDSGMPKDRFSAEMPDATLATLKIQPSEPRDSAVYFCASGLVLTDTQYFGPGTRLTVL.

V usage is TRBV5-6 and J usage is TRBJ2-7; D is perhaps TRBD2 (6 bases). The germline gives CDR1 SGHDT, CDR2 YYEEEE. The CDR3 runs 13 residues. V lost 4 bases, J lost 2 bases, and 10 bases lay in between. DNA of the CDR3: TGTGCCAGCAGCCGGGACTCCCCCTACGAGCAGTACTTC. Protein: CASSRDSPYEQYF.

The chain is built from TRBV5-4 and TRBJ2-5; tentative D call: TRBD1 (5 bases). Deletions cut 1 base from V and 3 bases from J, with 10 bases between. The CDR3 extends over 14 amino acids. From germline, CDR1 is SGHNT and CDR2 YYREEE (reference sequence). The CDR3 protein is CASSLRGSEETQYF. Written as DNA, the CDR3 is TGTGCCAGCAGCTTGAGGGGCAGCGAAGAGACCCAGTACTTC.

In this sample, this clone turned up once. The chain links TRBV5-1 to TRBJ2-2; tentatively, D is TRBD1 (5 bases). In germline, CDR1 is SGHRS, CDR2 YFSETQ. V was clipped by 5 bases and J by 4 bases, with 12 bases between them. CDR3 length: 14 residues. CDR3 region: CASRRTNPTGELFF. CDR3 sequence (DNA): TGCGCCAGCAGGCGGACAAACCCCACCGGGGAGCTGTTTTTT.

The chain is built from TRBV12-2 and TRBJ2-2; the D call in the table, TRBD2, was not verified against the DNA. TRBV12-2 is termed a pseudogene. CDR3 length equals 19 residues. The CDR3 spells CASRLNVFRASGPTGELFF. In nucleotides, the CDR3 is TGTGCAAGTCGCTTAAATGTATTCAGGGCTAGCGGACCCACCGGGGAGCTGTTTTTT.